This TCR beta chain is drawn from a study of blood T cell repertoires in COVID-19. Germline values: CDR1 SGHTA, CDR2 FQGTGA. This CDR3 comprises 15 residues. V was shortened by 5 bases and J by 5 bases, with 19 bases between the two germline ends. Produced via immunoSEQ multiplex PCR; TCRdb's table is partial and in-frame only. The table includes roughly 170,000 clones, roughly 89% detected once. Specimen: peripheral blood. This receptor was taken from a woman between 65 and 79 years old with COVID-19, enrolled during active disease. The chain has TRBV7-3 and TRBJ2-7; TRBD2 might be the D (7 bases). Here the CDR3 reads CASSPNGGGLDEQYF. The CDR3 bases are TGTGCCAGCAGCCCCAATGGGGGGGGCCTCGACGAGCAGTACTTC.